Listed below are T cell receptor beta chains from one sample, sequenced in a study of blood T cell repertoires in COVID-19. This table comes from immunoSEQ multiplex PCR, and its TCRdb copy is limited to in-frame clones, with some not included. The data contain tens of thousands of clones, around three quarters of them singletons. Sequencing used peripheral blood. The receptors originated from a man aged 55 to 70 with active or convalescent COVID-19. CDR3s include the opening cysteine and the closing phenylalanine or tryptophan. The D gene is left open where the match is weak. Only part of the rows carry a size: once, few, many, or a class if the clone is expanded.

J,V,D,size,DNA,CDR3
TRBJ1-5,TRBV3-1/TRBV3-2,-,-,TGTGCCAGCAGCCACTCGGTCTATAGCAATCAGCCCCAGCATTTT,CASSHSVYSNQPQHF
TRBJ1-6,TRBV18,TRBD1,-,TGTGCCAGCTCACCACCGTCGGACAGGGGTAATTCACCCCTCCACTTT,CASSPPSDRGNSPLHF
TRBJ2-3,TRBV7-3,-,-,TGTGCCAGCAGCCCAGGGGCCACAGATACGCAGTATTTT,CASSPGATDTQYF
TRBJ2-7,TRBV27,-,-,TGTGCCAGCAGTCCTCAGGGTAGACTCTACGAGCAGTACTTC,CASSPQGRLYEQYF
TRBJ2-7,TRBV30,TRBD2,-,TGTGCCTGGAGTCCCTCGGGACTAACGATTTCCTACGAGCAGTACTTC,CAWSPSGLTISYEQYF
TRBJ2-1,TRBV5-8,-,-,TGTGCCACTCGATACAGGCTTGAGCAGTTCTTC,CATRYRLEQFF
TRBJ1-1,TRBV7-3,-,few,TGTGCCAGCAGCTTAACACTCCTTCCGGGGGAGGAAGCTTTCTTT,CASSLTLLPGEEAFF
TRBJ1-1,TRBV4-1,-,-,TGCGCCAGCAGCCAAAATCCGGGGTTGAACACTGAAGCTTTCTTT,CASSQNPGLNTEAFF
TRBJ2-2,TRBV5-4,TRBD1,few,TGTGCCAGCAGCTCGGGACAGGTTTGGACCGGGGAGCTGTTTTTT,CASSSGQVWTGELFF
TRBJ1-2,TRBV11-2,TRBD1,-,TGTGCCAGCAGCTTAGTATTCGATGTACAGGGGCCTCGCGGCTACACCTTC,CASSLVFDVQGPRGYTF
TRBJ1-1,TRBV5-1,TRBD1,-,TGCGCCAGCAGCCGGACAGGACTGAGGACTGAAGCTTTCTTT,CASSRTGLRTEAFF
TRBJ1-2,TRBV18,TRBD1,few,TGTGCCAGCTCACCAACTTCCCGGGACAGGGTTGGCTACACCTTC,CASSPTSRDRVGYTF
TRBJ1-5,TRBV5-6,-,-,TGTGCCAGCAGCCTTCACCGGACAGCTAGCAATCAGCCCCAGCATTTT,CASSLHRTASNQPQHF
TRBJ2-7,TRBV5-1,-,-,TGCGCCAGCAGCTTCGGCGGTAACGAGCAGTACTTC,CASSFGGNEQYF
TRBJ2-4,TRBV5-4,-,-,TGTGCCAGCAGCGTCCGGGACAAAAAAAACATTCAGTACTTC,CASSVRDKKNIQYF
TRBJ1-1,TRBV19,TRBD1,few,TGTGCCAGTAGTACGGACAGGGAGAACACTGAAGCTTTCTTT,CASSTDRENTEAFF
TRBJ1-5,TRBV6-5,-,-,TGTGCCAGCGGACGGGACTCCAATCAGCCCCAGCATTTT,CASGRDSNQPQHF
TRBJ2-1,TRBV12-5,-,-,TGTGCTAGTGGCATCCTCACCGGTGAGCAGTTCTTC,CASGILTGEQFF
TRBJ2-3,TRBV6-5,TRBD2,-,TGTGCCAGCAGGACTAGCGGGGGGCCCGATACGCAGTATTTT,CASRTSGGPDTQYF
TRBJ2-5,TRBV2,TRBD2,-,TGTGCCAGCAGGAAGGGAGGGGTCCAAGAGACCCAGTACTTC,CASRKGGVQETQYF
TRBJ2-1,TRBV5-1,-,-,TGCGCCAGCAGCTTGGAAGCGTCTTACAATGAGCAGTTCTTC,CASSLEASYNEQFF
TRBJ2-3,TRBV4-3,TRBD2,-,TGCGCCAGCAGCCAAGAGCCACTAGCGGGGGGTACGCAGTATTTT,CASSQEPLAGGTQYF
TRBJ2-1,TRBV18,-,-,TGTGCCAGCTCACCTGAAGGGGGGGGACTTTTGGATGAGCAGTTCTTC,CASSPEGGGLLDEQFF
TRBJ2-7,TRBV5-4,-,few,TGTGCCAGCAGCTTGTTAGGGGACGAGCAGTACTTC,CASSLLGDEQYF
TRBJ1-4,TRBV6-5,TRBD1,-,TGTGCCAGCAGTACAGGGGACGTTGAAAAACTGTTTTTT,CASSTGDVEKLFF
TRBJ2-3,TRBV28,-,-,TGTGCCAGCAGCCCGAGGTCGGGTACGCAGTATTTT,CASSPRSGTQYF
TRBJ2-7,TRBV4-2,-,-,TGTGCCAGCAGCCAATATGGCGGGGGCCCCTACGAGCAGTACTTC,CASSQYGGGPYEQYF
TRBJ1-2,TRBV7-2,TRBD1,-,TGTGCCAGCAGCTTACACCTCGGACAGGGGATGGGCTACACCTTC,CASSLHLGQGMGYTF
TRBJ2-1,TRBV10-3,TRBD2,-,TGTGCCATCAGCCTCCTAGCGGGGGGGGCCAGCAATGAGCAGTTCTTC,CAISLLAGGASNEQFF
TRBJ1-6,TRBV5-8,TRBD1,-,TGTGCCAGCAGCGTGGGACAGGGGAATTCACCCCTCCACTTT,CASSVGQGNSPLHF
TRBJ2-5,TRBV4-2,TRBD2,-,TGTGCCAGCAGCCAAGAGTTACAGAGCGGGGGGGTACAAGAGACCCAGTACTTC,CASSQELQSGGVQETQYF
TRBJ1-4,TRBV29-1,-,-,TGCAGCGTGGTCGATCAGGGGTGGGAAAAACTGTTTTTT,CSVVDQGWEKLFF
TRBJ1-3,TRBV27,TRBD1,once,TGTGCCAGCGGACAGGCCTCTGGAAACACCATATATTTT,CASGQASGNTIYF
TRBJ2-2,TRBV4-1,TRBD2,-,TGCGCCAGCAGCCACCCCCTAGCGGGGGCCACGAACACCGGGGAGCTGTTTTTT,CASSHPLAGATNTGELFF
TRBJ1-5,TRBV5-8,-,-,TGTGCCAGCAGCTTAGACATTACCGATCAGCCCCAGCATTTT,CASSLDITDQPQHF
TRBJ2-1,TRBV27,TRBD1,-,TGTGCCAGCAGGACAGGGTTCTACAATGAGCAGTTCTTC,CASRTGFYNEQFF
TRBJ2-1,TRBV7-6,TRBD2,-,TGTGCCAGCAGCACAGGGACTAGCGGATACAATGAGCAGTTCTTC,CASSTGTSGYNEQFF
TRBJ1-2,TRBV4-1,TRBD1,-,TGCGCCAGCGCAAGGGTCCGGGACAGCGTCGAGGATTGCACCTTC,CASARVRDSVEDCTF
TRBJ1-2,TRBV9,TRBD1,-,TGTGCCAGCAGCGTGTCTCCCCCAGGGGGTGAGGGCTACACCTTC,CASSVSPPGGEGYTF
TRBJ2-1,TRBV5-1,TRBD2,once,TGCGCCAGCATGGAAGGCGGGAGCTACAATGAGCAGTTCTTC,CASMEGGSYNEQFF
TRBJ1-6,TRBV28,TRBD1,-,TGTGCCAGCAGTTTCTGGGACAGAGATCAAGTTTGGGAGGATTCACCCCTCCACTTT,CASSFWDRDQVWEDSPLHF
TRBJ1-1,TRBV5-1,-,-,TGCGCCAGCAGCTTGGGGGGCTCGCCTCACACTGAAGCTTTCTTT,CASSLGGSPHTEAFF
TRBJ2-1,TRBV11-2,TRBD1,-,TGTGCCAGCAGCCCCCAGGGGGCAGTCTACAATGAGCAGTTCTTC,CASSPQGAVYNEQFF
TRBJ2-5,TRBV19,TRBD2,-,TGTGCCAGTGCCACAGCGGGGGGGCCTTTTATAGAGACCCAGTACTTC,CASATAGGPFIETQYF
TRBJ1-1,TRBV28,-,medium-sized,TGTGCCAGCAGTTTAGGGCACAGGGATCGGAACACTGAAGCTTTCTTT,CASSLGHRDRNTEAFF
TRBJ1-6,TRBV5-6,-,-,TGTGCCAGCAGCTTGTCCACAGGGTTCAATTCACCCCTCCACTTT,CASSLSTGFNSPLHF
TRBJ1-3,TRBV15,-,-,TGTGCCACCAGGTACAGCCCTGGAAACACCATATATTTT,CATRYSPGNTIYF
TRBJ1-6,TRBV6-5,-,once,TGTGCCAGCATGGGCAGGGGAAGTTCACCCCTCCACTTT,CASMGRGSSPLHF
TRBJ1-1,TRBV28,-,-,TGTGCCAGCAGTTTAAGAGGTCGAGAAGCTTTCTTT,CASSLRGREAFF
TRBJ2-1,TRBV28,TRBD1,few,TGTGCCAGCAGTTTCCGGGACAGGGGTTACAATGAGCAGTTCTTC,CASSFRDRGYNEQFF
TRBJ2-5,TRBV3-1/TRBV3-2,-,-,TGTGCCAGCAGCCAAGAGACTAGGGGTGAAGAGACCCAGTACTTC,CASSQETRGEETQYF
TRBJ1-5,TRBV5-1,TRBD1,-,TGCGCCAGCAGCCCTGGACAGGGGGCGATTCGGAATCAGCCCCAGCATTTT,CASSPGQGAIRNQPQHF
TRBJ2-5,TRBV29-1,-,-,TGCAGCGTTGTTAAGGGGTTAGAGACCCAGTACTTC,CSVVKGLETQYF
TRBJ1-5,TRBV5-1,-,-,TGCGCCAGCAGCTTGGATGCAGGGGCTCGCAATCAGCCCCAGCATTTT,CASSLDAGARNQPQHF